The 9 T cell receptor beta chains in this list originate from one sample, sequenced in a study of blood T cells in healthy people across ages. Sample-barcoded 5' priming and a J-beta primer mix drove a second PCR of roughly 7 to 11 cycles. MiXCR was run by TCRdb on the 5' RACE reads, yielding one entry per CDR3 protein. Seen here are fewer than 700,000 distinct CDR3 sequences, 40% to 50% observed once, and the top ten hold around 24%. The material sequenced was blood. These receptors were taken from a man aged 80 or over in good health.

Points on this clonotype: This may be a read error: a much more frequent sequence differs by one nucleotide. CDR3 in DNA: TGCAGCGTTGCGGGAGGGATTTCTATCTACGAGCAGTACTTC. Amino acid sequence: CSVAGGISIYEQYF. V is TRBV29-1 and J is TRBJ2-7; 8 bases match TRBD2. There are 14 residues in the CDR3. Germline V gives CDR1 SQVTM, CDR2 ANQGSEA. Trimming cost V 4 bases and J 3 bases; bases outside gene matches: 8.

This clonotype occurred a few times. V gene TRBV12-3 or TRBV12-4 combines with J gene TRBJ2-7; D perhaps matches TRBD2 (6 bases). Trimming left V 7 bases short and J 1 base short, with 17 bases between. The CDR3 is 15 amino acids. The CDR3, as DNA: TGTGCCAGCACATGGGGCGGGACCGGGTCCTACGAGCAGTACTTC. Translated, it gives CASTWGGTGSYEQYF.

This clonotype was counted a few times. The chain joins TRBV20-1 to TRBJ2-4; D is unresolved. The CDR3 consists of 11 residues. Trimming removed 0 bases at V and 3 bases at J, with 0 bases between. CDR1 and CDR2 from the germline V gene are DFQATT and SNEGSKA (reference sequence). CDR3 DNA: TGCAGTGCTAGAGACAAAAACATTCAGTACTTC. It specifies CSARDKNIQYF.

This chain connects TRBV29-1 to TRBJ2-6; D not resolved. CDR3 length: 13 residues. The V and J ends lost 4 bases and 0 bases respectively, with 4 bases between them. Germline V CDR1 and CDR2: SQVTM, ANQGSEA. The CDR3 nucleotides are TGCAGCGTTGCAGACTCTGGGGCCAACGTCCTGACTTTC. Amino acid sequence: CSVADSGANVLTF. Full variable domain (missing parts from reference TRBV29-1 and TRBJ2-6): SAVISQKPSRDICQRGTSLTIQCQVDSQVTMMFWYRQQPGQSLTLIATANQGSEATYESGFVIDKFPISRPNLTFSTLTVSNMSPEDSSIYLCSVADSGANVLTFGAGSRLTVL.

DNA of the CDR3: TGTGCCCACTCCCAGGGGGGAAAAGAGACCCAGTACTTC. Translating it yields CAHSQGGKETQYF. This chain joins TRBV30 and TRBJ2-5; the D gene is possibly TRBD1 (7 bases). Per germline, CDR1 GTSNPN and CDR2 SVGIG (reference sequence). The CDR3 length is 13 residues. The germline V and J ends were trimmed by 8 bases and 3 bases, with 16 bases remaining between them. Full variable domain (outside the CDR3, taken from reference TRBV30 and TRBJ2-5): SQTIHQWPATLVQPVGSPLSLECTVEGTSNPNLYWYRQAAGRGLQLLFYSVGIGQISSEVPQNLSASRPQDRQFILSSKKLLLSDSGFYLCAHSQGGKETQYFGPGTRLLVL.

This clonotype was found once. This sequence joins TRBV28 and TRBJ1-2, with D possibly TRBD1 on 5 matching bases. Trimming stripped 11 bases from V and 4 bases from J, with 14 bases between. CDR1 is MDHEN, CDR2 SYDVKM, per germline. The CDR3 runs to 12 residues. The CDR3, as DNA: TGTGCCCACTCCGGGACGGCCTATGGCTACACCTTC. Protein product: CAHSGTAYGYTF.

This chain links TRBV7-2 with TRBJ2-1; 10 bases agree with TRBD2. The germline V gene has CDR1 SGHTA and CDR2 FQGNSA. The CDR3 is 18 residues long. J was trimmed by 7 bases and V by 1 base; bases with no gene match: 13. For the CDR3, the DNA is TGTGCCAGCAGCTTAGTTCGAGCGGGGGGGCGGGGAGTAAATGAGCAGTTCTTC. Translated: CASSLVRAGGRGVNEQFF.

The gene calls are TRBV10-3 and TRBJ2-1; 12 nucleotides line up with TRBD2. The CDR3 length is 14 residues. After removal of 10 bases from V and 4 bases from J, the junction contained 5 bases not matched to a gene. Per the germline V gene, CDR1 is ENHRY and CDR2 is SYGVKD. CDR3 sequence (DNA): TGTGCCACCAAGACTAGCGGGGGTTACAATGAGCAGTTCTTC. Protein: CATKTSGGYNEQFF.

This clonotype has only a few counts. This may be a read error: a much more frequent sequence differs by one nucleotide. The rearrangement links TRBV5-1 to TRBJ1-1; D unresolved. The CDR3 has 14 residues. V was shortened by 4 bases and J by 1 base, with 11 bases between the two germline ends. The germline CDR1 and CDR2 sequences are SGHRS and YFSETQ. The CDR3 nucleotides read TGCGCCAGCAGCCAAAGGACGGAGAACACTGAAGCTTTCTTT. Protein: CASSQRTENTEAFF.